A single sample gave rise to the 10 T cell receptor beta chains below, sequenced in a study of cytomegalovirus exposure and HLA in healthy donors. Primers included in the PCR were 60 Vbeta and 13 Jbeta primers. TCRdb's table, derived via immunoSEQ multiplex PCR, lists solely in-frame clones and lacks some. The repertoire holds about 120,000 clones, around 79% seen once, with 2.5% to 3.5% in the top ten. Input material: PBMCs. These receptors were collected from a young woman in good health and CMV-seropositive.

This clone has more than one count but fewer than ten. The J gene is TRBJ1-2, the V gene TRBV14; 11 bases are a match to TRBD1. With 4 bases clipped from V and 8 bases from J, the junction kept 3 bases outside the gene matches. The CDR3 contains 13 residues. Germline lookup yields CDR1 SGHDN and CDR2 FVKESK. In DNA, the CDR3 is TGTGCCAGCAGCCCTCGGACAGGGGGCGGCTACACCTTC. Protein: CASSPRTGGGYTF.

This chain uses TRBV29-1 with TRBJ1-4, with 9 bases fitting TRBD1. The CDR3 consists of 17 residues. After removal of 7 bases from V and 3 bases from J, the junction contained 15 bases not matched to a gene. The germline V gene has CDR1 SQVTM and CDR2 ANQGSEA. DNA for the CDR3: TGCAGCGGTGGGACAGGGACCACTAGTGAGGCTAATGAAAAACTGTTTTTT. It specifies CSGGTGTTSEANEKLFF.

This chain joins TRBV2 and TRBJ2-2; 7 bases match TRBD1. The germline V gene encodes CDR1 SNHLY and CDR2 FYNNEI. The V and J ends lost 8 bases and 7 bases, in that order; junction bases with no gene match: 7. The CDR3 runs to 13 residues. The CDR3 DNA reads as TGTGCCAGCGAGGGGGCCTGGGGCGGGGAGCTGTTTTTT. It yields the protein CASEGAWGGELFF.

The CDR3 coding sequence is TGCGCCAGCAGCTTGGATGGGGGGACCTATGGCTACACCTTC. This sequence encodes CASSLDGGTYGYTF. V and J are TRBV5-1 and TRBJ1-2; weak D call: TRBD1 (5 bases). In germline, CDR1 is SGHRS, CDR2 YFSETQ. With 0 bases removed from V and 4 bases from J, the gap between germline ends came to 10 bases. CDR3 length: 14 amino acids. Full variable domain (missing parts from reference TRBV5-1 and TRBJ1-2): KAGVTQTPRYLIKTRGQQVTLSCSPISGHRSVSWYQQTPGQGLQFLFEYFSETQRNKGNFPGRFSGRQFSNSRSEMNVSTLELGDSALYLCASSLDGGTYGYTFGSGTRLTVV.

This chain joins TRBV27 and TRBJ1-5; possibly TRBD1 for D (6 bases). CDR3 size: 15 residues. The germline gives CDR1 MNHEY, CDR2 SMNVEV (reference sequence). Deletions cut 11 bases from V and 0 bases from J, with 17 bases between. DNA for the CDR3: TGTGCCCCCCGAGTAGTCAGGGGTAGCAATCAGCCCCAGCATTTT. This gives the protein CAPRVVRGSNQPQHF.

This chain joins TRBV21-1 and TRBJ2-3; TRBD2 is the table's D call, not checked against the DNA. TRBV21-1 is a listed pseudogene. The CDR3 has 17 residues. The CDR3 DNA follows: TGTGCCAGCAGCAAAGAGGATAGCGGGGAAGGCACAGATACGCAGTATTTT. This codes for CASSKEDSGEGTDTQYF.

This clone was found a few times. The V and J genes are TRBV5-1 and TRBJ1-1, with D unresolved. This CDR3 contains 15 residues. With 4 bases removed from V and 3 bases from J, the gap between germline ends came to 16 bases. CDR1 is SGHRS, CDR2 YFSETQ, per germline. Here the CDR3 DNA reads TGCGCCAGCAGCCCCGGGCCGGGGAAGGACACTGAAGCTTTCTTT. This encodes CASSPGPGKDTEAFF.

V and J are TRBV15 and TRBJ2-5; possibly TRBD2 for D (6 bases). The V end lost 3 bases, the J end lost 5 bases, and 10 bases lay between the germline ends. CDR1 and CDR2 from the germline V gene are LNHNV and YYDKDF (reference sequence). There are 13 residues in the CDR3. In nucleotides, the CDR3 is TGTGCCACCAGCAGTGGAGGGTACGAGACCCAGTACTTC. This gives the protein CATSSGGYETQYF.

This rearrangement joins TRBV14 to TRBJ1-2, with D possibly being TRBD1 (6 bases). CDR1 SGHDN and CDR2 FVKESK come from the germline V gene. The CDR3 contains 14 residues. V was shortened by 2 bases and J by 0 bases, with 7 bases between the two germline ends. This CDR3 is CASSQSGANYGYTF. CDR3 bases: TGTGCCAGCAGCCAATCAGGGGCTAACTATGGCTACACCTTC.

CDR3 amino acids: CASRREHSGTQYF. Here the CDR3 DNA reads TGCGCCAGCAGACGGGAACACTCTGGGACCCAGTACTTC. The J gene is TRBJ2-5, the V gene TRBV4-1, with D perhaps matching TRBD2 (5 bases). V dropped 6 bases and J dropped 7 bases, with 15 bases sitting between them. Looked up from germline, CDR1 is MGHRA and CDR2 is YSYEKL. The CDR3 covers 13 residues.